These 29 T cell receptor beta chains were all obtained from the same sample, sequenced in a study of OX40 agonist ivuxolimab in advanced cancers. Produced via immunoSEQ multiplex PCR; TCRdb's table is partial and in-frame only. Seen here are over 90,000 clones, roughly nine tenths observed once, and the top ten hold roughly 5.5%. This specimen consisted of CD4+ or CD8+ T cells sorted from blood, obtained in a trial of the OX40 agonist ivuxolimab. These receptors were obtained from an adult with an advanced solid tumor such as melanoma, head and neck, liver or kidney cancer.

The J gene is TRBJ1-1, the V gene TRBV6-6, with D possibly being TRBD1 (5 bases). The germline V and J ends were trimmed by 2 bases and 4 bases, with 14 bases remaining between them. Germline CDR1 reads MNHNY; CDR2 reads SVGAGI (reference sequence). The CDR3 is 15 amino acids. CDR3 coding DNA: TGTGCCAGCAGTTACAGTAAGGGCGGGGGCACTGAAGCTTTCTTT. Translated, it gives CASSYSKGGGTEAFF.

Of note for this clone: One end of the junction varies from germline; a read error may be responsible. CDR3 nucleotides: TGTGCTAGCAGCTTAGGTCCCTCTGGGGCCAACGTCCTGACTTTC. This encodes CASSLGPSGANVLTF. The genes are TRBV7-7 and TRBJ2-6; no clear D. CDR1 SSHAT and CDR2 FNYEAQ come from the germline V gene (reference sequence). The CDR3 is 15 residues long.

The chain couples TRBV27 to TRBJ2-1; D unresolved. The CDR3 extends over 13 amino acids. Germline assignment: CDR1 MNHEY and CDR2 SMNVEV (reference sequence). Trimming left V 4 bases short and J 4 bases short, with 8 bases between. CDR3 in DNA: TGTGCCAGCAGTTCGAGGAATTACAATGAGCAGTTCTTC. Translation: CASSSRNYNEQFF.

This chain joins TRBV7-9 and TRBJ2-3; no reliable D call. The V gene's germline CDR1 is SEHNR and CDR2 FQNEAQ (reference sequence). The CDR3 totals 13 residues. V lost 1 base and J 3 bases, leaving 5 bases between the germline ends. This chain's CDR3 is CASSLGLTDTQYF. As DNA, the CDR3 is TGTGCCAGCAGCTTAGGTCTTACAGATACGCAGTATTTT.

CDR3 sequence (DNA): TGTGCCTGGAGACCCGGGCCGTACACTGAAGCTTTCTTT. It specifies CAWRPGPYTEAFF. The rearrangement links TRBV30 to TRBJ1-1; D is ambiguous. Germline V gene data show CDR1 as GTSNPN and CDR2 as SVGIG (reference sequence). The CDR3 totals 13 residues. V was trimmed by 3 bases and J by 3 bases, leaving 11 bases between them.

The chain joins TRBV9 to TRBJ2-1; 9 bases line up with TRBD2. Germline V gene data show CDR1 as SGDLS and CDR2 as YYNGEE. The CDR3 has 15 residues. V was pared by 0 bases and J by 7 bases, with 5 bases of the junction left unmatched. CDR3 in amino acids: CASSVDLAGHNEQFF. In nucleotides, the CDR3 is TGTGCCAGCAGCGTAGATCTAGCGGGACATAATGAGCAGTTCTTC.

The chain uses TRBV4-1 and TRBJ1-5; possibly TRBD1 for D (6 bases). Germline CDR1 reads MGHRA; CDR2 reads YSYEKL. The CDR3 has 15 amino acids. The germline V and J ends were trimmed by 3 bases and 3 bases, with 12 bases remaining between them. CDR3 residues: CASSQLQGDNQPQHF. CDR3 coding DNA: TGCGCCAGCAGCCAGTTACAGGGAGACAATCAGCCCCAGCATTTT.

This chain connects TRBV2 to TRBJ2-5; 11 nucleotides align to TRBD1. The CDR3 extends over 14 amino acids. The junction had 5 bases not matched to a gene; V was cut back by 9 bases and J by 2 bases. Germline lookup yields CDR1 SNHLY and CDR2 FYNNEI. The CDR3 region has the DNA TGTGCCAGTCTCCGGGACAGGGGGCAAGAGACCCAGTACTTC. Amino acids: CASLRDRGQETQYF.

The rearrangement joins TRBV5-1 to TRBJ1-5; tentatively, D is TRBD1 (5 bases). Germline lookup yields CDR1 SGHRS and CDR2 YFSETQ. Between the trimmed V and J ends, which lost 1 base and 2 bases, there was a span of 13 bases. This CDR3 comprises 16 residues. The CDR3 is CASSLWGGGGNQPQHF. The CDR3 nucleotides are TGCGCCAGCAGCTTGTGGGGCGGGGGTGGCAATCAGCCCCAGCATTTT.

V and J are TRBV7-2 and TRBJ2-5; the D gene could be TRBD1 or TRBD2 (5 bases each). CDR1 SGHTA and CDR2 FQGNSA come from the germline V gene. The CDR3 runs 14 residues. The V gene lost 5 bases and the J gene lost 5 bases, with 15 bases spanning the gap. The CDR3: CASSPRDRTETQYF. CDR3 DNA: TGTGCCAGCAGCCCTCGGGACCGCACCGAGACCCAGTACTTC.

J is TRBJ1-1 and V is TRBV18, with TRBD1 identical over 8 bases. The CDR3 contains 13 residues. V trimming: 3 bases; J trimming: 6 bases; junction bases outside the gene matches: 3. CDR1 KGHSH and CDR2 LQKENI come from the germline V gene. This CDR3 is CASSPGQVPEAFF. In DNA, the CDR3 is TGTGCCAGCTCACCGGGACAGGTCCCTGAAGCTTTCTTT.

The chain carries TRBV30 and TRBJ2-3; D possibly corresponds to TRBD2 (5 bases). The CDR3 length is 12 residues. Germline assignment: CDR1 GTSNPN and CDR2 SVGIG (reference sequence). V was clipped by 3 bases and J by 7 bases, with 11 bases between them. The DNA of the CDR3 is TGTGCCTGGAGCGTGGGCGGGTATACGCAGTATTTT. This sequence encodes CAWSVGGYTQYF.

The rearrangement joins TRBV5-1 to TRBJ2-4, with D perhaps TRBD1 (6 bases). V dropped 0 bases and J dropped 2 bases, with 6 bases sitting between them. CDR3 length: 14 residues. Per the germline V gene, CDR1 is SGHRS and CDR2 is YFSETQ. CDR3: CASSLGGPKNIQYF. The CDR3 bases are TGCGCCAGCAGCTTGGGGGGGCCCAAAAACATTCAGTACTTC.

This chain's CDR3 is CASSQDSGNTIYF. Here the CDR3 DNA reads TGCGCCAGCAGCCAGGACTCTGGAAACACCATATATTTT. This chain uses TRBV10-2 with TRBJ1-3; D is unclear. V lost 6 bases to trimming and J lost 0 bases, with 6 bases between them. Germline-derived CDR1 and CDR2 are WSHSY and SAAADI. The CDR3 has 13 amino acids.

A word on this clone: The junction does not match germline at one end; this may be a read error. The chain carries TRBV19 and TRBJ2-5; 7 bases match TRBD1. Germline CDR1 reads LNHDA; CDR2 reads SQIVND (reference sequence). The CDR3 length is 13 residues. The CDR3 spells CASSVDRAETQYF. The CDR3 DNA reads TGTGCCAGTAGTGTAGACAGGGCGGAGACCCAGTACTTC.

The chain recombines TRBV11-2 with TRBJ1-5, with 9 bases that match TRBD1. After removal of 2 bases from V and 6 bases from J, the junction contained 5 bases not matched to a gene. CDR1 and CDR2 from the germline V gene are SGHAT and FQNNGV. CDR3 length: 15 amino acids. CDR3 sequence: CASSLTGGFGQPQHF. DNA for the CDR3: TGTGCCAGCAGCTTAACAGGGGGCTTCGGTCAGCCCCAGCATTTT.

J is TRBJ2-3 and V is TRBV5-4, with a tentative D call TRBD2 (5 bases). The V end was cut by 1 base, the J end by 2 bases, with 14 bases between. Looked up from germline, CDR1 is SGHNT and CDR2 is YYREEE (reference sequence). The length of the CDR3 is 16 residues. CDR3 bases: TGTGCCAGCAGCTTGTCCCCTACCGGGATCACAGATACGCAGTATTTT. It codes for CASSLSPTGITDTQYF. Supplemented by reference TRBV5-4 and TRBJ2-3, the full variable domain reads ETGVTQSPTHLIKTRGQQVTLRCSSQSGHNTVSWYQQALGQGPQFIFQYYREEENGRGNFPPRFSGLQFPNYSSELNVNALELDDSALYLCASSLSPTGITDTQYFGPGTRLTVL.

The chain combines TRBV10-2 with TRBJ1-3; 9 nucleotides line up with TRBD1. The germline CDR1 and CDR2 sequences are WSHSY and SAAADI. The V gene end was trimmed by 4 bases and the J gene end by 4 bases; junction bases not matched to a gene: 2. This CDR3 spans 14 amino acids. CDR3 residues: CASSATGGGNTIYF. For the CDR3, the DNA is TGCGCCAGCAGTGCTACAGGGGGCGGAAACACCATATATTTT.

The chain employs TRBV4-1 and TRBJ2-1, with no clear D. The germline V and J ends were trimmed by 0 bases and 6 bases, with 9 bases remaining between them. CDR1 MGHRA and CDR2 YSYEKL come from the germline V gene. CDR3 size: 14 residues. CDR3 protein: CASSQDSTGNEQFF. CDR3 bases: TGCGCCAGCAGCCAAGATTCAACGGGCAATGAGCAGTTCTTC.

This clone was found a few times. The chain recombines TRBV9 with TRBJ2-1; the match to TRBD1 covers 12 bases. Germline lookup yields CDR1 SGDLS and CDR2 YYNGEE. The trim removed 4 bases at V and 4 bases at J, leaving 18 bases unmatched. There are 20 residues in the CDR3. DNA for the CDR3: TGTGCCAGCAGCCCGCCTAGGGGGACAGGGGGCCCCATTCCTTACAATGAGCAGTTCTTC. This sequence encodes CASSPPRGTGGPIPYNEQFF.

The chain couples TRBV6-6 to TRBJ2-7, with a weak D call TRBD1 (5 bases). CDR3 size: 14 residues. The germline V gene has CDR1 MNHNY and CDR2 SVGAGI (reference sequence). Trimming stripped 0 bases from V and 3 bases from J, with 9 bases between. CDR3 sequence: CASSYSERGYEQYF. The CDR3 DNA reads as TGTGCCAGCAGTTACTCCGAAAGGGGCTACGAGCAGTACTTC.

The chain is built from TRBV7-6 and TRBJ2-1; TRBD1 is a possible D gene (6 bases). CDR1 and CDR2 (germline): SGHVS, FNYEAQ. Trimming took off 5 bases at V and 8 bases at J, with 16 bases between the two ends. The CDR3 contains 14 residues. CDR3 residues: CASSTGQGIYEQFF. CDR3 DNA sequence: TGTGCCAGCAGCACGGGACAAGGGATCTATGAGCAGTTCTTC.

The rearrangement uses TRBV7-3 and TRBJ2-1; tentatively, D is TRBD1 or TRBD2 (6 bases each). The CDR3 runs 18 residues. Trimming cost V 0 bases and J 2 bases, with 17 bases left between them. Germline V gives CDR1 SGHTA, CDR2 FQGTGA. CDR3 nucleotides: TGTGCCAGCAGCTTAACGAGGACGGCCCGGGGGCCCTACAATGAGCAGTTCTTC. Protein sequence: CASSLTRTARGPYNEQFF.

The chain uses TRBV10-2 and TRBJ2-7; TRBD2 matches at 8 bases. CDR3 length: 12 residues. CDR1 and CDR2 from the germline V gene are WSHSY and SAAADI. Trimming took 4 bases from V and 7 from J; bases not matched to a gene: 3. CDR3 coding DNA: TGCGCCAGCAGTGCGGTAGCGGGGGAGCAGTACTTC. Translation: CASSAVAGEQYF.

This chain links TRBV6-6 with TRBJ2-5, with D perhaps given as TRBD1 or TRBD2 (5 bases each). The ends were cut back, 6 bases at V and 4 bases at J, with 15 bases in the middle. This CDR3 region has 14 residues. Germline assignment: CDR1 MNHNY and CDR2 SVGAGI (reference sequence). The CDR3 sequence: CASRSTGGGETQYF. In DNA, the CDR3 is TGTGCCAGCAGATCCACAGGAGGTGGAGAGACCCAGTACTTC.

The chain combines TRBV6-5 with TRBJ1-1, with a tentative D call TRBD1 (6 bases). CDR3 length equals 12 residues. Germline V gene lookup returns CDR1 MNHEY and CDR2 SVGAGI. The V gene lost 6 bases and the J gene lost 1 base, with 6 bases spanning the gap. The CDR3 region has the DNA TGTGCCAGCAGACAGGGGAACACTGAAGCTTTCTTT. As protein: CASRQGNTEAFF.

The CDR3, as DNA: TGTGCCAGCAGCGCCGGACAGGGTTTGAACACTGAAGCTTTCTTT. Translation gives CASSAGQGLNTEAFF. The rearrangement uses TRBV11-1 and TRBJ1-1; TRBD1 matches at 8 bases. The germline CDR1 and CDR2 sequences are SGHAT and FQDESV (reference sequence). CDR3 size: 15 residues. The V gene end was trimmed by 5 bases and the J gene end by 0 bases; junction bases not matched to a gene: 5. Using reference TRBV11-1 and TRBJ1-1 for the parts outside the CDR3, the full variable domain is EAEVAQSPRYKITEKSQAVAFWCDPISGHATLYWYRQILGQGPELLVQFQDESVVDDSQLPKDRFSAERLKGVDSTLKIQPAELGDSAMYLCASSAGQGLNTEAFFGQGTRLTVV.

CDR3 coding DNA: TGTGCCAGTGCCTCACTAGCGGGGGGGAGCTCCTACAATGAGCAGTTCTTC. Its protein product is CASASLAGGSSYNEQFF. The chain combines TRBV19 with TRBJ2-1, with TRBD2 matching 13 bases. The CDR3 extends over 17 amino acids. In germline, CDR1 is LNHDA, CDR2 SQIVND (reference sequence). After removal of 8 bases from V and 0 bases from J, the junction contained 7 bases not matched to a gene.

V usage is TRBV5-1 and J usage is TRBJ2-6, with a tentative D call TRBD1 (6 bases). Per the germline V gene, CDR1 is SGHRS and CDR2 is YFSETQ. The V end lost 3 bases, the J end lost 4 bases, and 14 bases lay between the germline ends. There are 16 residues in the CDR3. The CDR3 coding sequence is TGCGCCAGCAGCTCGACAGGCCTCGGAGGGGCCAACGTCCTGACTTTC. As protein: CASSSTGLGGANVLTF. The full variable domain, its missing parts supplied by reference TRBV5-1 and TRBJ2-6, is KAGVTQTPRYLIKTRGQQVTLSCSPISGHRSVSWYQQTPGQGLQFLFEYFSETQRNKGNFPGRFSGRQFSNSRSEMNVSTLELGDSALYLCASSSTGLGGANVLTFGAGSRLTVL.